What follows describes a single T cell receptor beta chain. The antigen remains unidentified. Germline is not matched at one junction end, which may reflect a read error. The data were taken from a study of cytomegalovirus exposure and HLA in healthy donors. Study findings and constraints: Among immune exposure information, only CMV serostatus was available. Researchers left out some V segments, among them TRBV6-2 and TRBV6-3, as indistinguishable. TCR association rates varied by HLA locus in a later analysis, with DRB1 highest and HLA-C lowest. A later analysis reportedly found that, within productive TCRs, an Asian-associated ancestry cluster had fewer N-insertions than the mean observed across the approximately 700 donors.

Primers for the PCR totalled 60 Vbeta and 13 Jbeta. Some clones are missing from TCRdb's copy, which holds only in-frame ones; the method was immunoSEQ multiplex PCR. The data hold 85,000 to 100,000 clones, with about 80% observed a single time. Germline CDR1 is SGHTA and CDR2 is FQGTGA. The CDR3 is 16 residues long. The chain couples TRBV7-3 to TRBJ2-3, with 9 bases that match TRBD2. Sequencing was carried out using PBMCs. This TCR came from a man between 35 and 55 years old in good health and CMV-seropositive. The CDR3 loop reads CASSHYEGTSTNTQYF. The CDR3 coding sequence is TGTGCCAGCAGCCACTATGAAGGGACTAGCACAAATACGCAGTATTTT.